This is a list of T cell receptor beta chains from one sample in a study of graft-versus-host responses after intestinal transplantation. Antigens of these TCRs are unknown. Using immunoSEQ multiplex PCR, the repertoire was profiled, and TCRdb retains in-frame clones only, with some absent. The profile shows over 45,000 clones, around 89% of them singletons. Sequenced here: unstimulated CD4+ T cells sorted from spleen or lymph node cells, sampled before transplant. These receptors originate from a human donor who was the organ donor for an intestinal transplant. Each CDR3 is given with its conserved first and last residue. The D gene is left open where the match is weak. Rows may omit the clone size; those that give it use once, few, many or a size class.

clone_size	d_call	v_call	j_call	cdr3_aa	cdr3_nt
NA	NA	TRBV12-2	TRBJ2-1	CASRPTSGSYNEQFF	TGTGCAAGTCGCCCAACTAGCGGGAGCTACAATGAGCAGTTCTTC
NA	TRBD1	TRBV7-2	TRBJ2-1	CASSSTAGQGNNEQFF	TGTGCCAGCAGCTCTACCGCTGGACAGGGGAACAATGAGCAGTTCTTC
NA	NA	TRBV7-9	TRBJ1-1	CASTSGITVEAFF	TGTGCCAGCACTTCCGGGATAACGGTTGAAGCTTTCTTT
NA	NA	TRBV29-1	TRBJ1-2	CSVESPGGF	TGCAGCGTTGAGAGCCCAGGAGGCTTC
NA	NA	TRBV25-1	TRBJ1-2	CASSEGEVTDGYTF	TGTGCCAGCAGTGAAGGTGAGGTTACGGATGGCTACACCTTC
NA	TRBD2	TRBV5-1	TRBJ2-6	CASSLDQGGLSGANVLTF	TGCGCCAGCAGCTTGGATCAGGGAGGGCTCTCTGGGGCCAACGTCCTGACTTTC
NA	TRBD1	TRBV19	TRBJ1-1	CASSIMAGGWNTEAFF	TGTGCCAGTAGTATAATGGCAGGGGGCTGGAACACTGAAGCTTTCTTT
NA	NA	TRBV28	TRBJ1-1	CASSLLQGPTEAFF	TGTGCCAGCAGTTTGTTACAGGGACCCACTGAAGCTTTCTTT
NA	NA	TRBV4-3	TRBJ1-2	CASSQDERQAPNYGYTF	TGCGCCAGCAGCCAAGATGAAAGGCAGGCCCCTAACTATGGCTACACCTTC
once	NA	TRBV7-2	TRBJ2-3	CASSQSTQGSRSTDTQYF	TGTGCCAGCAGTCAAAGTACTCAGGGGTCACGAAGCACAGATACGCAGTATTTT
NA	NA	TRBV21-1	TRBJ1-3	CASSKVQEQDLSSGNTIYF	TGTGCCAGCAGCAAAGTTCAGGAACAGGACCTTAGCTCTGGAAACACCATATATTTT
NA	TRBD2	TRBV15	TRBJ2-3	CPQQGTSGSLPYTDTQYF	TGCCCTCAACAGGGGACTAGCGGCTCCCTCCCATACACAGATACGCAGTATTTT
once	TRBD1	TRBV28	TRBJ1-2	CASSGQGGNYGYTF	TGTGCCAGCAGTGGACAGGGGGGCAACTATGGCTACACCTTC
once	NA	TRBV5-6	TRBJ2-3	CASSSSGPQGTDTQYF	TGTGCCAGCAGCTCATCCGGCCCACAGGGAACAGATACGCAGTATTTT
NA	NA	TRBV4-2	TRBJ1-3	CASSQVGSSGNTIYF	TGTGCCAGCAGCCAAGTTGGCAGCTCTGGAAACACCATATATTTT
NA	TRBD2	TRBV11-2	TRBJ2-7	CASSGLAGKGPYEQYF	TGTGCCAGCAGCGGACTAGCGGGAAAGGGGCCCTACGAGCAGTACTTC
NA	NA	TRBV4-2	TRBJ1-2	CASSQQGGYGYTF	TGTGCCAGCAGCCAGCAGGGAGGCTATGGCTACACCTTC
NA	NA	TRBV6-1	TRBJ2-7	CASSDVGGPTYEQYF	TGTGCCAGCAGTGATGTTGGGGGCCCGACCTACGAGCAGTACTTC
once	NA	TRBV25-1	TRBJ2-7	CASVPPRGDSAEQYF	TGTGCCAGCGTTCCCCCCCGCGGAGACTCTGCCGAGCAGTACTTC
NA	TRBD2	TRBV5-1	TRBJ2-7	CASSLGGPGLASYEQYF	TGCGCCAGCAGCTTGGGGGGCCCGGGACTAGCATCCTACGAGCAGTACTTC
NA	TRBD1	TRBV7-2	TRBJ2-7	CASSLASTGDSYEQYF	TGTGCCAGCAGCTTAGCCTCGACAGGGGACTCCTACGAGCAGTACTTC
few	TRBD2	TRBV11-1	TRBJ2-3	CASSSWLAGEGTDTQYF	TGTGCCAGCAGTTCCTGGCTAGCGGGAGAGGGGACAGATACGCAGTATTTT
few	NA	TRBV12-5	TRBJ2-3	CASGNKGEDTQYF	TGTGCTAGTGGGAACAAAGGAGAAGATACGCAGTATTTT
NA	NA	TRBV28	TRBJ2-6	CASTHTGGANVLTF	TGTGCCAGCACTCATACCGGGGGGGCCAACGTCCTGACTTTC
once	TRBD2	TRBV28	TRBJ2-2	CATRPGLAPGELFF	TGTGCCACCAGACCGGGACTAGCGCCCGGGGAGCTGTTTTTT
NA	NA	TRBV4-3	TRBJ1-1	CASSQAGEAFF	TGCGCCAGCAGCCAAGCGGGGGAAGCTTTCTTT
NA	TRBD2	TRBV18	TRBJ2-3	CASSPAGGTDTQYF	TGTGCCAGCTCACCAGCGGGAGGCACAGATACGCAGTATTTT
NA	TRBD1	TRBV30	TRBJ1-4	CAYRGLGTNEKLFF	TGTGCCTACAGGGGGCTTGGGACTAATGAAAAACTGTTTTTT
NA	TRBD1	TRBV6-1	TRBJ1-1	CASSEWDRGRAFF	TGTGCCAGCAGTGAATGGGACAGGGGTAGGGCTTTCTTT
NA	NA	TRBV28	TRBJ1-2	CASSLGGPPGLGGRYGYTF	TGTGCCAGCAGTTTAGGAGGCCCCCCAGGGTTGGGGGGACGCTATGGCTACACCTTC
NA	NA	TRBV28	TRBJ1-1	CASSSLGRAEAFF	TGTGCCAGCAGTTCACTGGGGAGAGCTGAAGCTTTCTTT
NA	NA	TRBV28	TRBJ2-7	CASSSFGEQSSYEQYF	TGTGCCAGCAGTTCCTTCGGGGAGCAAAGCTCCTACGAGCAGTACTTC